This TCR beta chain was retrieved from a study of tissue T cells after allogeneic stem cell transplantation. Background on the study: Enrolled prospectively were adult allogeneic hematopoietic cell transplant recipients whose graft-versus-host disease was steroid-refractory.

Sequencing used immunoSEQ multiplex PCR; TCRdb keeps in-frame clones, though not all of them. The sample holds about 26,000 clones, about 90% seen once. The CDR3 consists of 11 residues. Germline values: CDR1 SQVTM, CDR2 ANQGSEA. V was cut by 8 bases and J by 8 bases, with 15 bases left in between. This specimen consisted of blood, obtained before transplantation. The gene calls are TRBV29-1 and TRBJ1-2, with a tentative D call TRBD1 (6 bases). This TCR was recovered from a male donor at least 60 years old who later had graft-versus-host disease after an allogeneic stem cell transplant. The CDR3 reads CSSVGGRGYTF. The CDR3 coding sequence is TGCAGCAGCGTGGGGGGCAGAGGCTACACCTTC.